The T cell receptor beta chain described here comes from a study of Graves' ophthalmopathy and Graves' hyperthyroidism. Study outcomes and limitations: In blood appeared most of the expanded thyroid clonotypes whose frequency exceeded 0.001. Using 13 signatures, a model distinguished ophthalmopathy from stable hyperthyroidism, reaching 87.88% sensitivity and approximately 81% specificity.

Turning to this clonotype: Its target is not known.

This CDR3 has 14 residues. J lost 3 bases, V lost 8 bases, and 10 bases had no gene match. The V gene's germline CDR1 is SGHAT and CDR2 FQDESV (reference sequence). The PBMCs used were ones drawn from 7.5 to 10 ml of fresh peripheral blood. Amplifying from RNA transcripts, the study obtained TCR beta CDR3 regions. An initial RT-PCR round employing HTBI primers preceded a second-round multiplex PCR. One entry per CDR3 protein results from TCRdb running MiXCR on the multiplex PCR reads. The table has about 740,000 distinct CDR3 sequences, 40% seen once. The sequence came from an adult man with Graves' ophthalmopathy. V usage is TRBV11-1 and J usage is TRBJ2-7; TRBD2 matches 7 bases. What was sequenced was peripheral blood. The CDR3 bases are TGTGCCAGCGATCCCTTAGCGGGTGTCTACGAGCAGTACTTC. Translation: CASDPLAGVYEQYF.